Sequencing of this TCR beta chain was carried out in a study of molecular identifiers for immune sequencing clone quantification. V lost 2 bases, J lost 0 bases, and 12 bases lay in between. The CDR3 length is 15 residues. Germline CDR1 is SGHRS and CDR2 is YFSETQ. Study findings and constraints: Over 98% of effector molecules, but under 1% in naive cells, were held by clones with more than 20 RNA copies. Detectable among 800,000 to 1,000,000 naive cells, according to reports, was Jurkat TCR RNA spiked in from one cell.

This clonotype showed up just a few times. Its specificity is not known. Each CDR3 protein gets one entry after TCRdb re-called the PCR reads with MiXCR. The data hold under 600,000 distinct CDR3 sequences, with over 20% observed a single time. What was sequenced was naive CD8+ T cells from blood, with Jurkat cell RNA spiked in. Subset denoted: FACS-sorted CD8+CD4-CCR7+CD45RA+ naive T cells. The TCR was taken from a human donor in good health. Some libraries in this study had Jurkat cell RNA spiked in. The genes are TRBV5-1 and TRBJ2-7, with D perhaps assigned TRBD1 or TRBD2 (5 bases each). The chain's CDR3 is CASSFGAASSYEQYF. The CDR3 DNA follows: TGCGCCAGCAGCTTCGGGGCAGCGAGCTCCTACGAGCAGTACTTC.